Detailed here is one TCR beta chain. This clone was seen once. This clone's antigen is unknown. One base away there is no much larger clone; base qualities are not given. Based on the germline V gene, the CDR1 and CDR2 sequences are LGHNA and YSLEER. V and J are truncated by 0 bases and 7 bases respectively, leaving an intervening sequence of 13 bases. Spanning cysteine to phenylalanine, the CDR3 consists of 15 amino acids. Just the 45-base CDR3 DNA is kept, in frame starting at base 1. TCRbeta CDR3 regions were amplified from genomic DNA by means of the immunoSEQ Assay, a bias-controlled multiplex PCR. The authors' pipeline ran thus. The number of nucleated cells in each sample was estimated by amplification of reference gene primers within the assay. To quantify the absolute abundance of each unique TCRbeta CDR3 rearrangement, sequence reads were collapsed and filtered. For each sample, productive Simpson clonality was calculated as the square root of Simpson's diversity index across productive rearrangements. The clones in this table, taken by TCRdb from immuneACCESS, are in-frame only. Not every clone is retained; where verified, under half of the shortfall comes from an unresolved V gene, and the cause of the rest is unknown. That table supplies the V and J calls and clone size; D and trimming were determined from the DNA. Recorded for this sample are about 200,000 clones; around 82% of them occurred a single time. Together, the top ten hold roughly a sixth of the sample.

In the prospective study, participants were 18 to 89 years old, resided in around 25 geographic areas of the United States, and were enrolled through a virtual design. In the prospective study, cohorts were assigned on the basis of participant-reported clinical history obtained from a screening survey and a study questionnaire. Each participant in the prospective study had whole blood, serum and a nasopharyngeal or oropharyngeal swab collected by mobile phlebotomists. Over a roughly 2-month period, participants in the prospective study had the option of providing additional blood draws and questionnaires. Before DNA extraction, blood samples from the prospective study were shipped at room temperature or frozen. This entry comes from a study of blood T cell repertoires in COVID-19 (dated by TCRdb to 2018 to 2021). For context, the study as a whole: The collaborator samples originated in the United States, Italy and Spain and spanned the acute and convalescent phases of COVID-19. The material from the prospective study consisted of cDNA or gDNA derived from T cells, B-cell-depleted T cells, or PBMCs. Subjects who had been exposed to COVID-19, were actively infected with it, or had recovered from it provided the deeply sampled blood TCRbeta repertoires that made up the dataset. The repertoires were released in a freely available public database intended as a resource for research on the immune response to SARS-CoV-2. The samples were drawn from the first 160 participants of the ongoing ImmuneRACE study and from about 1,200 subjects provided by 6 global collaborators. Sample metadata almost always included a de-identified subject ID, COVID-19 status, age in years and sex. Where available, HLA class I and class II types were obtained from metadata supplied by the sample provider rather than from assay-based typing. On the study overall, not on this receptor specifically: Clinical and demographic metadata were provided uncurated, with the amount varying by source and participant.

Specimen: PBMCs or T cells enriched from blood (not recorded which). The TCR sequence derives from a woman aged 45-60 years with acute COVID-19. The receptor chain draws on TRBV4-3 and TRBJ1-5; the D gene is possibly TRBD1, with 6 bases matching. The nucleotide sequence is TGCGCCAGCAGCCAAGAAGCGGGGGGGCTACAGCCCCAGCATTTT. Its translation reads: CASSQEAGGLQPQHF.